What follows is one TCR beta chain and its context. Researchers attached unique molecular identifiers to individual cDNA molecules. One entry per CDR3 protein, called by TCRdb with MiXCR from the 5' RACE reads. The sample carries approximately 42,000 distinct CDR3 sequences, 6% to 7.5% recorded once. V gave up 6 bases and J gave up 9 bases, with 18 bases separating them. Germline lookup yields CDR1 LNHDA and CDR2 SQIVND (reference sequence). The CDR3 runs 14 residues. This sample is drawn from a study of early T cells in non-severe SARS-CoV-2 infection. The clonotype was recovered from an adult who was a healthcare worker with PCR-confirmed SARS-CoV-2 infection or an uninfected control (not recorded which). This sequence joins TRBV19 and TRBJ1-5; D may be TRBD1 (5 bases). Sequenced sample: whole blood. This CDR3 reads CASRTTGGRRPQHF. As DNA, the CDR3 is TGTGCCAGTAGGACCACTGGGGGACGGCGGCCCCAGCATTTT.